The rows below give T cell receptor beta chains drawn from one sample of a study of OX40 agonist ivuxolimab in advanced cancers. TCRdb's copy holds only in-frame clones and misses some; the assay was immunoSEQ multiplex PCR. Among 35,000 to 55,000 clones listed, roughly 80% were seen once. This sample comprised CD4+ or CD8+ T cells sorted from blood, obtained in a trial of the OX40 agonist ivuxolimab. These receptor sequences come from an adult with an advanced solid tumor such as melanoma, head and neck, liver or kidney cancer. The CDR3 runs from the conserved cysteine through the conserved F or W. The order of the fields is CDR3 protein, CDR3 DNA, V gene, D gene, J gene, clone size. A D gene is named only where the DNA matches it firmly. Clone size appears in some rows only: once, few, many, or a class for an expanded clone.

CDR3: CASSDQETQYF
DNA: TGTGCCAGCAGCGACCAAGAGACCCAGTACTTC
V: TRBV7-9
D: NA
J: TRBJ2-5
size: NA

CDR3: CASSTVQENTEAFF
DNA: TGTGCCAGCAGCACCGTGCAGGAGAACACTGAAGCTTTCTTT
V: TRBV7-9
D: NA
J: TRBJ1-1
size: NA

CDR3: CASSLQLAGEDNEQFF
DNA: TGTGCCAGCAGCTTACAACTAGCGGGAGAAGACAATGAGCAGTTCTTC
V: TRBV5-4
D: TRBD2
J: TRBJ2-1
size: NA

CDR3: CASNAGGAYNEQFF
DNA: TGTGCCAGCAATGCAGGGGGAGCCTACAATGAGCAGTTCTTC
V: TRBV7-9
D: TRBD1
J: TRBJ2-1
size: NA

CDR3: CASRLAGSYNEQFF
DNA: TGTGCCAGCAGATTAGCGGGATCCTACAATGAGCAGTTCTTC
V: TRBV6-5
D: TRBD2
J: TRBJ2-1
size: few

CDR3: CASSVSRTDTQYF
DNA: TGTGCCAGCAGCGTTTCTAGGACAGATACGCAGTATTTT
V: TRBV9
D: NA
J: TRBJ2-3
size: NA

CDR3: CASSQQASGQGPSSGNTIYF
DNA: TGCGCCAGCAGCCAACAAGCCTCGGGACAGGGTCCGAGCTCTGGAAACACCATATATTTT
V: TRBV4-1
D: TRBD1
J: TRBJ1-3
size: NA

CDR3: CASSLSSGRRTDTQYF
DNA: TGTGCCAGCAGCCTTTCTAGCGGGAGAAGGACAGATACGCAGTATTTT
V: TRBV7-8
D: TRBD2
J: TRBJ2-3
size: NA

CDR3: CASSLKSYNEQFF
DNA: TGTGCCAGCAGCTTGAAAAGTTACAATGAGCAGTTCTTC
V: TRBV13
D: NA
J: TRBJ2-1
size: NA

CDR3: CASSLVGHQPQHF
DNA: TGTGCCAGCAGCTTAGTGGGGCATCAGCCCCAGCATTTT
V: TRBV7-9
D: NA
J: TRBJ1-5
size: NA

CDR3: CASSYVGGNTEAFF
DNA: TGTGCCAGCAGTTACGTAGGAGGGAACACTGAAGCTTTCTTT
V: TRBV6-5
D: NA
J: TRBJ1-1
size: NA

CDR3: CASRSLPPRAGSSYNEQFF
DNA: TGTGCCAGCAGGTCTCTCCCCCCCCGAGCGGGGAGCTCCTACAATGAGCAGTTCTTC
V: TRBV2
D: TRBD2
J: TRBJ2-1
size: NA

CDR3: CASSSHVLNEQFF
DNA: TGTGCCAGCAGTTCCCACGTCCTCAATGAGCAGTTCTTC
V: TRBV6-5
D: NA
J: TRBJ2-1
size: NA

CDR3: CASSLRALGDTQYF
DNA: TGTGCCAGCAGTTTGAGGGCCCTCGGAGATACGCAGTATTTT
V: TRBV27
D: NA
J: TRBJ2-3
size: NA

CDR3: CASSRGIQETQYF
DNA: TGTGCCAGCAGCCGAGGTATCCAAGAGACCCAGTACTTC
V: TRBV5-6
D: NA
J: TRBJ2-5
size: NA

CDR3: CASSYSGRGPYEQYF
DNA: TGTGCCAGCAGTTACTCCGGCAGGGGGCCCTACGAGCAGTACTTC
V: TRBV6-5
D: TRBD1
J: TRBJ2-7
size: once

CDR3: CASSRTSGTSTGELFF
DNA: TGTGCCAGCAGCCGAACTAGCGGTACGAGCACCGGGGAGCTGTTTTTT
V: TRBV5-5
D: TRBD2
J: TRBJ2-2
size: once

CDR3: CASSLGQGTYNEQFF
DNA: TGTGCCAGCAGCTTAGGCCAGGGGACCTACAATGAGCAGTTCTTC
V: TRBV11-3
D: NA
J: TRBJ2-1
size: few

CDR3: CASSPTGGENTIYF
DNA: TGTGCCAGCAGCCCGACAGGGGGCGAAAACACCATATATTTT
V: TRBV7-9
D: TRBD1
J: TRBJ1-3
size: NA

CDR3: CASSWPGEGQYF
DNA: TGTGCCAGCAGCTGGCCAGGGGAAGGGCAGTACTTC
V: TRBV7-6
D: NA
J: TRBJ2-7
size: NA

CDR3: CAIRRTAWDTEAFF
DNA: TGTGCCATCAGAAGGACAGCCTGGGACACTGAAGCTTTCTTT
V: TRBV10-3
D: NA
J: TRBJ1-1
size: NA

CDR3: CASSRISNYGYTF
DNA: TGTGCCAGCAGCCGTATTTCTAACTATGGCTACACCTTC
V: TRBV14
D: NA
J: TRBJ1-2
size: NA

CDR3: CASSPVPGTAYEGASPLHF
DNA: TGTGCCAGCAGCCCTGTACCCGGGACAGCCTATGAAGGGGCTTCACCCCTCCACTTT
V: TRBV5-4
D: TRBD1
J: TRBJ1-6
size: NA

CDR3: CASSLVGVEAFF
DNA: TGTGCCAGCAGCTTGGTTGGGGTTGAAGCTTTCTTT
V: TRBV5-8
D: NA
J: TRBJ1-1
size: NA

CDR3: CASSVGRVGSPRGNEQFF
DNA: TGTGCCAGCAGCGTAGGCAGGGTCGGCTCCCCCCGTGGCAATGAGCAGTTCTTC
V: TRBV9
D: NA
J: TRBJ2-1
size: once

CDR3: CASSPGTSGLDTQYF
DNA: TGTGCCAGCTCACCGGGGACTAGCGGTCTAGATACGCAGTATTTT
V: TRBV18
D: TRBD2
J: TRBJ2-3
size: NA